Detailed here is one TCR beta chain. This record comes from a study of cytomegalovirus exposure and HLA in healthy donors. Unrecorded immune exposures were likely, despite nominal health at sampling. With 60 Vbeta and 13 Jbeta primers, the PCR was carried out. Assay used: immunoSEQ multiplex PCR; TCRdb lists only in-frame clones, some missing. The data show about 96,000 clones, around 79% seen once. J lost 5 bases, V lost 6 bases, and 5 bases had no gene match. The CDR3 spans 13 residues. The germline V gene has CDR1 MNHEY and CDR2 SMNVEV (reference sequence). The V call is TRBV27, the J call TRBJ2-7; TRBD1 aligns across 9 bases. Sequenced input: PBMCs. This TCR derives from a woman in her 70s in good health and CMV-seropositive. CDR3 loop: CASREQGADEQYF. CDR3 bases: TGTGCCAGCAGAGAACAGGGGGCGGACGAGCAGTACTTC.